The entry that follows covers one T cell receptor beta chain sequence. This record belongs to a study of blood T cell repertoires in COVID-19. Produced via immunoSEQ multiplex PCR; TCRdb's table is partial and in-frame only. The sample shows under 300,000 clones, about 91% of them seen only once. This CDR3 has 13 amino acids. Trimming left V 1 base short and J 3 bases short, with 5 bases between. CDR1 is MGHRA, CDR2 YSYEKL, per germline. Sequenced: peripheral blood. The sequence was obtained from a woman aged 40-49 years who had recovered from COVID-19. The V gene is TRBV4-1, the J gene TRBJ2-3, with no clear D. CDR3 sequence (DNA): TGCGCCAGCAGCCAAGTAGTTACAGATACGCAGTATTTT. Encoded protein: CASSQVVTDTQYF.